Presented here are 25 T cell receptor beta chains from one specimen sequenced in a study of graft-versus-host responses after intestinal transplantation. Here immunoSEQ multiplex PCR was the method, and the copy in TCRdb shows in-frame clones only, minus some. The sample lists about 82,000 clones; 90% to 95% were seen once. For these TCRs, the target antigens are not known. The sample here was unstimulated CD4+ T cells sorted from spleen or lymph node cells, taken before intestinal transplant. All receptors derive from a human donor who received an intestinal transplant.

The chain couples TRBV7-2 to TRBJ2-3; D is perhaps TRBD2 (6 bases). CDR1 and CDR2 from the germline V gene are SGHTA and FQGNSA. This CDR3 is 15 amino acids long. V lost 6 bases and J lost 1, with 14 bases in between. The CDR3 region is CASSFPGGGTDTQYF. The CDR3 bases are TGTGCCAGCAGTTTCCCCGGGGGTGGCACAGATACGCAGTATTTT.

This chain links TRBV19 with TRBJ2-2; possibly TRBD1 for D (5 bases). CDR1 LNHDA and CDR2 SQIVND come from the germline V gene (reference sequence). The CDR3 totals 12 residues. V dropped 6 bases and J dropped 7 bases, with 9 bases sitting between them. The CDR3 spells CASRVRGGELFF. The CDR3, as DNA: TGTGCCAGTAGGGTTAGGGGCGGGGAGCTGTTTTTT.

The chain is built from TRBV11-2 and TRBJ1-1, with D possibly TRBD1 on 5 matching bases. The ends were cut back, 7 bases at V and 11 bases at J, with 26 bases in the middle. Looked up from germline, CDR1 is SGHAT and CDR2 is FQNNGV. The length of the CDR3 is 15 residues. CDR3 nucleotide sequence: TGTGCCAGCACCCAAGGGGAGGGATGGGAAACCGGGGCTTTCTTT. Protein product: CASTQGEGWETGAFF.

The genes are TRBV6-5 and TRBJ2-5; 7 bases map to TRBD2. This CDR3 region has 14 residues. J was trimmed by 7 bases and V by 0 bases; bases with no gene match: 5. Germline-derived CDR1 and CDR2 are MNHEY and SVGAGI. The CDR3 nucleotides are TGTGCCAGCAGTTACTCACCAAAGCGGGGGACCCAGTACTTC. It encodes CASSYSPKRGTQYF.

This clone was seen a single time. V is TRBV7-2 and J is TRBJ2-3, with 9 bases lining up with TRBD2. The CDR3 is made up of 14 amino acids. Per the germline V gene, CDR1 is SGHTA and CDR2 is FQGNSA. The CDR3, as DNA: TGTGCAGTTGCGAGGAGCGGGGGGTTATATACGCAGTATTTT. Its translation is CAVARSGGLYTQYF.

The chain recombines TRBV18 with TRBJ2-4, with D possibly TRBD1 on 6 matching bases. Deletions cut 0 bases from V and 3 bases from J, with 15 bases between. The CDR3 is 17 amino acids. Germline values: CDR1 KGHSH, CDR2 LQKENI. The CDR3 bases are TGTGCCAGCTCACCACCGGACAGCCCCTTGGGCAAAAACATTCAGTACTTC. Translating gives CASSPPDSPLGKNIQYF.

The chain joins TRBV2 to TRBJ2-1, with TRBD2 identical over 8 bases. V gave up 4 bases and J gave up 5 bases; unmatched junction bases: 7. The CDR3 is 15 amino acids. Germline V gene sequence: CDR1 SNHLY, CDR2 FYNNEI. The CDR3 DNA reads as TGTGCCAGCAGTGTGGCGGGGGGACCAAACAATGAGCAGTTCTTC. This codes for CASSVAGGPNNEQFF. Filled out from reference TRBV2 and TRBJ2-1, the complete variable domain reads EPEVTQTPSHQVTQMGQEVILRCVPISNHLYFYWYRQILGQKVEFLVSFYNNEISEKSEIFDDQFSVERPDGSNFTLKIRSTKLEDSAMYFCASSVAGGPNNEQFFGPGTRLTVL.

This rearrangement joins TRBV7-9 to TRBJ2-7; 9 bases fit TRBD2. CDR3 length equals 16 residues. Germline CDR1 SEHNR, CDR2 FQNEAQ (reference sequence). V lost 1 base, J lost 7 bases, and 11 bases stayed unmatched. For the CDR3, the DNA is TGTGCCAGCAGCTTAGTAGGGGCGGTTCTAGCGGGAGAGCAGTACTTC. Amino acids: CASSLVGAVLAGEQYF.

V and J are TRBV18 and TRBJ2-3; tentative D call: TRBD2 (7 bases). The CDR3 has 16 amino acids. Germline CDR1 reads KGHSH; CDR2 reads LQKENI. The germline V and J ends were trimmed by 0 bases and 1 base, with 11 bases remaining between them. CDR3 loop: CASSPPEGGGTDTQYF. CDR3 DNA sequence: TGTGCCAGCTCACCACCGGAAGGGGGGGGCACAGATACGCAGTATTTT.

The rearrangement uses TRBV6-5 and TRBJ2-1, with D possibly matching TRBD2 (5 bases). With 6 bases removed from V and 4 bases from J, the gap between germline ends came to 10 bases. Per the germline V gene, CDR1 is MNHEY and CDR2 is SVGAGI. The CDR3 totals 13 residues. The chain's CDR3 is CASRRDQYNEQFF. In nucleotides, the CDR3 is TGTGCCAGCAGACGGGATCAATACAATGAGCAGTTCTTC.

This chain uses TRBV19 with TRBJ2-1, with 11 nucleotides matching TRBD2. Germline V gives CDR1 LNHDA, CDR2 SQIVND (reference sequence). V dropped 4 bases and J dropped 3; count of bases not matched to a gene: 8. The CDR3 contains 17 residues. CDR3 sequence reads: CASSKSGLAGSYNEQFF. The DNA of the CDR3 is TGTGCCAGTAGTAAGTCTGGACTAGCGGGCAGCTACAATGAGCAGTTCTTC.

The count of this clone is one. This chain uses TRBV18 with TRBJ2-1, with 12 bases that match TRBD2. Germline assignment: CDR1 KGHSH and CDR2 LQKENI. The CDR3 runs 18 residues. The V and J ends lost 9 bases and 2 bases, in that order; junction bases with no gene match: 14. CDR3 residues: CASTATPSGGAPYNEQFF. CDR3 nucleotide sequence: TGTGCCAGTACCGCCACCCCTAGCGGGGGGGCACCCTACAATGAGCAGTTCTTC.

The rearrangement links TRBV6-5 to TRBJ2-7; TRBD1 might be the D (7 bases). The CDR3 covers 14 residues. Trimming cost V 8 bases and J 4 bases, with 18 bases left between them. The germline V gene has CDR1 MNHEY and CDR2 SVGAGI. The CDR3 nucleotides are TGTGCCAGCTCGCCGGGGGACAGCCGATACGAGCAGTACTTC. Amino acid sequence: CASSPGDSRYEQYF.

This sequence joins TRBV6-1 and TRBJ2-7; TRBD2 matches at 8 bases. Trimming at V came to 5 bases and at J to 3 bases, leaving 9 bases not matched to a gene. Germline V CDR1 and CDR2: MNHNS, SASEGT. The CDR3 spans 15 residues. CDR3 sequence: CASSLAGGLIYEQYF. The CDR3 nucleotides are TGTGCCAGCAGTCTGGCGGGGGGCCTAATCTACGAGCAGTACTTC.

For the CDR3, the DNA is TGTGCCAGCAGTGACCGTTTTGCCTACGAGCAGTACTTC. Its protein is CASSDRFAYEQYF. The V gene is TRBV2, the J gene TRBJ2-7; D uncertain. Germline values: CDR1 SNHLY, CDR2 FYNNEI. The CDR3 covers 13 residues. V was cut by 3 bases and J by 2 bases, with 8 bases left in between.

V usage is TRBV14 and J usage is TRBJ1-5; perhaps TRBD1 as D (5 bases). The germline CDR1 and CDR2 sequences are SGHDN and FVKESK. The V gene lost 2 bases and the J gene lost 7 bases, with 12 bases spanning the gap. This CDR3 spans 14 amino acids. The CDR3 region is CASSQLGVGQPQHF. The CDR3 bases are TGTGCCAGCAGCCAACTAGGGGTGGGCCAGCCCCAGCATTTT.

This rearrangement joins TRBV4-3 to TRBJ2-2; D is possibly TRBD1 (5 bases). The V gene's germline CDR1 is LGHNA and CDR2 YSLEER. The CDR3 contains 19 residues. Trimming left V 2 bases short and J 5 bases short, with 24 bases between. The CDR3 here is CASSQSRTTIRDGTGELFF. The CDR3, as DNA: TGCGCCAGCAGCCAATCCCGAACAACGATCAGGGATGGTACCGGGGAGCTGTTTTTT.

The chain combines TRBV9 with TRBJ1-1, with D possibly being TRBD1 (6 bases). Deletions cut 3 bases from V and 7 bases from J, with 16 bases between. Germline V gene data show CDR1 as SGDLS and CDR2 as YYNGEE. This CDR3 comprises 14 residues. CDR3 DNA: TGTGCCAGCAGCGATCCCCGGACAGTTGGTGAAGCTTTCTTT. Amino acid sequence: CASSDPRTVGEAFF.

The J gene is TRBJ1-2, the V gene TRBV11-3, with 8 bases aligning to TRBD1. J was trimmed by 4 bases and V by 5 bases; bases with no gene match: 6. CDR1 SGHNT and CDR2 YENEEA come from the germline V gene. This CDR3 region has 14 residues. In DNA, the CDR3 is TGTGCCAGCAGCCAGGAGACAGGGGCCTATGGCTACACCTTC. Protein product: CASSQETGAYGYTF. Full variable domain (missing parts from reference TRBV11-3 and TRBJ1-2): EAGVVQSPRYKIIEKKQPVAFWCNPISGHNTLYWYLQNLGQGPELLIRYENEEAVDDSQLPKDRFSAERLKGVDSTLKIQPAELGDSAVYLCASSQETGAYGYTFGSGTRLTVV.

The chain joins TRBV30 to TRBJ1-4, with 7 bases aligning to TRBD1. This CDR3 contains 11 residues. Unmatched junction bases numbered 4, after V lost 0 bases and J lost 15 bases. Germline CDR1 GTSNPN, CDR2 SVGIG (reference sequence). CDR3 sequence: CAWSVQGEVFF. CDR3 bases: TGTGCCTGGAGTGTTCAGGGGGAGGTGTTTTTT. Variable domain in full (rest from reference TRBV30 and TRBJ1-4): SQTIHQWPATLVQPVGSPLSLECTVEGTSNPNLYWYRQAAGRGLQLLFYSVGIGQISSEVPQNLSASRPQDRQFILSSKKLLLSDSGFYLCAWSVQGEVFFGSGTQLSVL.

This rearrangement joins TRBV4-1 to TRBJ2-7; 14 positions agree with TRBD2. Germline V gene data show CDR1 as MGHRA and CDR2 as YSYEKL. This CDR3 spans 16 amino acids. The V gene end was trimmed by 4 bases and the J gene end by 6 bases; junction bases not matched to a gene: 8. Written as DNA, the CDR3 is TGCGCCAGCAGCCGACAGACTAGCGGGGGGGCGGGCGAGCAGTACTTC. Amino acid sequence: CASSRQTSGGAGEQYF.

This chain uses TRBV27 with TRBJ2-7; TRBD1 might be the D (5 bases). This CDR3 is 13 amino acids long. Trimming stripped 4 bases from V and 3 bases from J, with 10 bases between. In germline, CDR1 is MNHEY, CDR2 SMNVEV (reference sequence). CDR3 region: CASSYGQGYEQYF. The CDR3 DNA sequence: TGTGCCAGCAGTTACGGGCAGGGCTACGAGCAGTACTTC.

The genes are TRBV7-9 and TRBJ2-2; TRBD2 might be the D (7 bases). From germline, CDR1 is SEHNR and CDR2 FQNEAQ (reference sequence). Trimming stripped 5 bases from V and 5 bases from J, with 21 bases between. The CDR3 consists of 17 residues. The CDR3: CASSPRLGGLVTGELFF. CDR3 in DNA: TGTGCCAGCAGCCCACGACTGGGGGGGCTCGTTACCGGGGAGCTGTTTTTT.

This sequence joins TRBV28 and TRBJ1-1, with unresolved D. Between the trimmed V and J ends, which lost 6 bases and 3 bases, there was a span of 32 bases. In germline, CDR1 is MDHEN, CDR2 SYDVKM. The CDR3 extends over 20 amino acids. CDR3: CASSRPIPSGALSAHTEAFF. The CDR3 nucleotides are TGTGCCAGCAGCCGCCCAATCCCTTCCGGTGCCTTGAGCGCCCACACTGAAGCTTTCTTT.

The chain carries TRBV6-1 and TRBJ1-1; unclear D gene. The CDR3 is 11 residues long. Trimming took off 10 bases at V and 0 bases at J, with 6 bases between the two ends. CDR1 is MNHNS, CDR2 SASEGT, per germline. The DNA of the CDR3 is TGTGCCACACAACTGAACACTGAAGCTTTCTTT. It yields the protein CATQLNTEAFF.